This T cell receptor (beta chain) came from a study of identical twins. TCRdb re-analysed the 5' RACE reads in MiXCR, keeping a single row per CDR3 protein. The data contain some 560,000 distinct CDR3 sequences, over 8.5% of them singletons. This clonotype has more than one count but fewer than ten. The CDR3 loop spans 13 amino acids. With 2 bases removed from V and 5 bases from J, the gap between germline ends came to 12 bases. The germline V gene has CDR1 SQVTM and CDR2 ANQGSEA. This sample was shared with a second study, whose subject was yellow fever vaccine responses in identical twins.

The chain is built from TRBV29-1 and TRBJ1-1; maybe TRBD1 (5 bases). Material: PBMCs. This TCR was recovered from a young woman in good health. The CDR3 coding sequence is TGCAGCGTTGAAACGTCAGGGCAAACTGAAGCTTTCTTT. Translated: CSVETSGQTEAFF.